These 30 T cell receptor beta chains originate from one sample sequenced in a study of Ad26.COV2.S vaccination and SARS-CoV-2 variants. Some clones are missing from TCRdb's copy, which holds only in-frame ones; the method was immunoSEQ multiplex PCR. Of some 340,000 clones detected, around four fifths appear once; the ten largest clones hold 2.1%. Treatment in this sample: some 20 received Ad26.COV2.S at low or high dose, single or two shots; 5 received placebo; per-sample allocation not given. Day 63 following the first vaccine or placebo injection was when the samples were taken. Sequencing was performed on peripheral blood, taken in a trial of Ad26.COV2.S vaccine versus placebo. All receptors derive from a person aged 18-60 years who received the Ad26.COV2.S COVID-19 vaccine or a placebo.

The chain recombines TRBV28 with TRBJ2-7; D remains ambiguous. The CDR3 sequence is 15 residues long. Trimming pared 7 bases from V and 1 base from J, leaving 17 bases between. Per germline, CDR1 MDHEN and CDR2 SYDVKM. The CDR3 region is CASTAGGRHSYEQYF. The CDR3 nucleotides read TGTGCCAGCACCGCCGGTGGCAGGCATTCCTACGAGCAGTACTTC. Using reference TRBV28 and TRBJ2-7 for the parts outside the CDR3, the full variable domain is DVKVTQSSRYLVKRTGEKVFLECVQDMDHENMFWYRQDPGLGLRLIYFSYDVKMKEKGDIPEGYSVSREKKERFSLILESASTNQTSMYLCASTAGGRHSYEQYFGPGTRLTVT.

The rearrangement joins TRBV2 to TRBJ1-5, with 9 bases aligning to TRBD1. Trimming took 4 bases from V and 2 from J; bases not matched to a gene: 3. The germline gives CDR1 SNHLY, CDR2 FYNNEI. This CDR3 spans 15 amino acids. The CDR3 loop reads CASSAGQGGNQPQHF. DNA of the CDR3: TGTGCCAGCAGTGCGGGACAGGGTGGCAATCAGCCCCAGCATTTT.

The J gene is TRBJ2-2, the V gene TRBV3-1 (or the pseudogene TRBV3-2), with TRBD1 as a possible D gene (6 bases). V was clipped by 0 bases and J by 7 bases, with 6 bases between them. This CDR3 region has 13 residues. Per the germline V gene, CDR1 is LGHDT and CDR2 is YNNKEL (reference sequence). The CDR3, as DNA: TGTGCCAGCAGCCAAGACAGGGGCGGGGAGCTGTTTTTT. Amino acids: CASSQDRGGELFF.

The chain joins TRBV19 to TRBJ2-7; 11 nucleotides align to TRBD1. The CDR3 contains 16 residues. Germline V CDR1 and CDR2: LNHDA, SQIVND (reference sequence). Trimming cost V 3 bases and J 7 bases; bases outside gene matches: 11. Written as DNA, the CDR3 is TGTGCCAGTAGTATCCGGGACAGGGGGTTCCGTAATGAGCAGTACTTC. Translating gives CASSIRDRGFRNEQYF.

The chain joins TRBV6-5 to TRBJ2-2; D remains ambiguous. This CDR3 is 12 amino acids long. Germline values: CDR1 MNHEY, CDR2 SVGAGI. Trimming pared 7 bases from V and 6 bases from J, leaving 9 bases between. Written as DNA, the CDR3 is TGTGCCAGCAAAAAAGCCCCCGGGGAGCTGTTTTTT. It is translated as CASKKAPGELFF.

CDR3 protein: CASSLAQSGGELFF. Written as DNA, the CDR3 is TGTGCCAGCAGCTTAGCACAGTCGGGCGGGGAGCTGTTTTTT. The genes are TRBV7-9 and TRBJ2-2; D ambiguous. In germline, CDR1 is SEHNR, CDR2 FQNEAQ (reference sequence). The CDR3 length is 14 residues. V lost 0 bases and J 7 bases, leaving 9 bases between the germline ends. The full variable domain, in which reference TRBV7-9 and TRBJ2-2 provide the parts outside the CDR3, is DTGVSQNPRHKITKRGQNVTFRCDPISEHNRLYWYRQTLGQGPEFLTYFQNEAQLEKSRLLSDRFSAERPKGSFSTLEIQRTEQGDSAMYLCASSLAQSGGELFFGEGSRLTVL.

The genes are TRBV28 and TRBJ1-2; D is unresolved. Looked up from germline, CDR1 is MDHEN and CDR2 is SYDVKM. This CDR3 is built from 13 residues. The germline V and J ends were trimmed by 3 bases and 7 bases, with 12 bases remaining between them. The CDR3 reads CASSLRGPSGYTF. CDR3 nucleotides: TGTGCCAGCAGTTTGAGAGGGCCGAGTGGCTACACCTTC.

Details on this clone: Additional DNA sequences in this sample encode the identical CDR3. The V and J genes are TRBV3-1 (or the pseudogene TRBV3-2) and TRBJ1-5; D remains ambiguous. CDR3 length: 13 amino acids. Germline-derived CDR1 and CDR2 are LGHDT and YNNKEL (reference sequence). V lost 0 bases and J lost 4, with 4 bases in between. The CDR3 reads CASSQDRNQPQHF. CDR3 coding DNA: TGTGCCAGCAGCCAAGACAGAAATCAGCCCCAGCATTTT.

The chain is built from TRBV2 and TRBJ2-6; D unclear. With 7 bases removed from V and 0 bases from J, the gap between germline ends came to 10 bases. The CDR3 contains 15 residues. Germline V gene data show CDR1 as SNHLY and CDR2 as FYNNEI. The CDR3 DNA is TGTGCCAGCATGAAGATGGACTCTGGGGCCAACGTCCTGACTTTC. This gives the protein CASMKMDSGANVLTF.

V is TRBV14 and J is TRBJ2-1; 9 bases are a match to TRBD2. The J segment lost 3 bases and the V segment lost 1 base, leaving 4 bases of the junction unmatched. The CDR3 is made up of 16 amino acids. CDR1 is SGHDN and CDR2 is FVKESK in the germline V gene. This CDR3 is CASSQAWRGGYNEQFF. The CDR3 region has the DNA TGTGCCAGCAGCCAAGCTTGGCGGGGGGGCTACAATGAGCAGTTCTTC.

The genes are TRBV5-1 and TRBJ1-2, with TRBD1 matching 8 bases. Trimming at V came to 2 bases and at J to 10 bases, leaving 10 bases not matched to a gene. This CDR3 has 14 residues. CDR1 is SGHRS and CDR2 is YFSETQ in the germline V gene. CDR3 region: CASSFGQGQMIYTF. The CDR3 region has the DNA TGCGCCAGCAGCTTCGGACAGGGCCAGATGATCTACACCTTC.

There are a few counts of this clone. The chain recombines TRBV7-9 with TRBJ1-6, with D tentatively TRBD1 (5 bases). The CDR3 loop spans 14 amino acids. The germline V gene encodes CDR1 SEHNR and CDR2 FQNEAQ (reference sequence). V lost 4 bases and J 8 bases, leaving 12 bases between the germline ends. CDR3 loop: CASSSDRGDSPLHF. DNA for the CDR3: TGTGCCAGCAGCTCCGATCGGGGGGATTCACCCCTCCACTTT.

The V gene is TRBV7-2, the J gene TRBJ1-4; tentative D call: TRBD1 (5 bases). CDR3 length: 15 amino acids. Trimming left V 4 bases short and J 7 bases short, with 16 bases between. The germline V gene encodes CDR1 SGHTA and CDR2 FQGNSA. CDR3 bases: TGTGCCAGCAGCTCAGACTCGGGACTTGGTGAAAAACTGTTTTTT. Protein sequence: CASSSDSGLGEKLFF.

The chain employs TRBV19 and TRBJ2-2, with 9 bases aligning to TRBD1. V gave up 6 bases and J gave up 2 bases; unmatched junction bases: 7. CDR1 is LNHDA, CDR2 SQIVND, per germline (reference sequence). CDR3 length equals 16 residues. CDR3 residues: CASRLGQGINTGELFF. The CDR3 nucleotides read TGTGCCAGTAGATTGGGACAGGGCATCAACACCGGGGAGCTGTTTTTT.

V is TRBV29-1 and J is TRBJ2-3, with D perhaps matching TRBD1 (5 bases). The V gene's germline CDR1 is SQVTM and CDR2 ANQGSEA. The CDR3 consists of 11 residues. Trimming left V 7 bases short and J 5 bases short, with 10 bases between. The CDR3: CSAAQGDTQYF. CDR3 DNA sequence: TGCAGCGCGGCCCAGGGAGATACGCAGTATTTT.

This chain connects TRBV5-1 to TRBJ2-3; D is perhaps TRBD2 (5 bases). V was clipped by 0 bases and J by 1 base, with 9 bases between them. The CDR3 has 15 amino acids. Germline values: CDR1 SGHRS, CDR2 YFSETQ. The CDR3 region has the DNA TGCGCCAGCAGCTTGGAGGCGCGGGGCACAGATACGCAGTATTTT. Protein: CASSLEARGTDTQYF. The variable domain in full, with the rest retrieved from reference TRBV5-1 and TRBJ2-3, is KAGVTQTPRYLIKTRGQQVTLSCSPISGHRSVSWYQQTPGQGLQFLFEYFSETQRNKGNFPGRFSGRQFSNSRSEMNVSTLELGDSALYLCASSLEARGTDTQYFGPGTRLTVL.

The rearrangement links TRBV2 to TRBJ2-1; unclear D gene. The CDR3 is made up of 14 amino acids. Between the trimmed V and J ends, which lost 4 bases and 3 bases, there was a span of 10 bases. Germline CDR1 reads SNHLY; CDR2 reads FYNNEI. The CDR3 protein is CASSVQPGYNEQFF. Written as DNA, the CDR3 is TGTGCCAGCAGTGTCCAACCCGGCTACAATGAGCAGTTCTTC. Using reference TRBV2 and TRBJ2-1 for the parts outside the CDR3, the full variable domain is EPEVTQTPSHQVTQMGQEVILRCVPISNHLYFYWYRQILGQKVEFLVSFYNNEISEKSEIFDDQFSVERPDGSNFTLKIRSTKLEDSAMYFCASSVQPGYNEQFFGPGTRLTVL.

The rearrangement uses TRBV7-9 and TRBJ1-2; 7 positions match TRBD1. The germline CDR1 and CDR2 sequences are SEHNR and FQNEAQ (reference sequence). This CDR3 is 18 amino acids long. After removal of 5 bases from V and 2 bases from J, the junction contained 17 bases not matched to a gene. CDR3: CASSVSRGGVDDNYGYTF. The CDR3 coding sequence is TGTGCCAGCAGCGTAAGCAGAGGGGGCGTAGATGACAACTATGGCTACACCTTC.

For the CDR3, the DNA is TGTGCCAGCAGTACCGGGGCAATACCGGAGCAGTACTTC. Protein: CASSTGAIPEQYF. This rearrangement joins TRBV12-3 or TRBV12-4 to TRBJ2-7; possibly TRBD1 or TRBD2 for D (5 bases each). CDR3 length: 13 residues. The V and J ends lost 5 bases and 7 bases respectively, with 15 bases between them.

The genes are TRBV9 and TRBJ2-5; D is uncertain. This CDR3 contains 14 residues. V lost 0 bases and J lost 5, with 11 bases in between. The V gene's germline CDR1 is SGDLS and CDR2 YYNGEE. The CDR3 DNA sequence: TGTGCCAGCAGCGTAGAGGGATTGCGTGAGACCCAGTACTTC. As protein: CASSVEGLRETQYF.

This chain joins TRBV11-2 and TRBJ2-7; D ambiguous. Germline CDR1 is SGHAT and CDR2 is FQNNGV. Trimming left V 3 bases short and J 7 bases short, with 7 bases between. This CDR3 has 11 amino acids. The CDR3 DNA is TGTGCCAGCAGCTTGTCTGAGGAGCAGTACTTC. Translating it yields CASSLSEEQYF.

The chain links TRBV19 to TRBJ1-6; D not certain. This CDR3 is 15 amino acids long. Trimming cost V 7 bases and J 3 bases, with 13 bases left between them. The germline V gene encodes CDR1 LNHDA and CDR2 SQIVND (reference sequence). Here the CDR3 DNA reads TGTGCCAGTACCTCTGGAGGGAGCTATAATTCACCCCTCCACTTT. It specifies CASTSGGSYNSPLHF.

The rearrangement joins TRBV6-5 to TRBJ2-7; the D is unclear. CDR1 is MNHEY and CDR2 is SVGAGI in the germline V gene. Trimming removed 2 bases at V and 2 bases at J, with 10 bases between. The CDR3 contains 14 residues. The CDR3 DNA reads TGTGCCAGCAGTTACAGGGAACCCCCCTACGAGCAGTACTTC. It codes for CASSYREPPYEQYF.

The V and J genes are TRBV19 and TRBJ2-3; D is possibly TRBD1 (6 bases). CDR1 and CDR2 (germline): LNHDA, SQIVND (reference sequence). CDR3 length equals 16 residues. Trimming cost V 5 bases and J 2 bases, with 17 bases left between them. CDR3 loop: CASSPFGGGLTDTQYF. The CDR3 region has the DNA TGTGCCAGTAGTCCTTTCGGTGGGGGCCTCACAGATACGCAGTATTTT.

This clone showed up just a few times. In nucleotides, the CDR3 is TGTGCCAGCAGCTTGATCGGCCGCCCCGAGGTGGATGAGCAGTTCTTC. Its translation is CASSLIGRPEVDEQFF. The V call is TRBV5-4, the J call TRBJ2-1; D not certain. The V and J ends lost 1 base and 8 bases respectively, with 19 bases between them. The CDR3 consists of 16 residues. CDR1 and CDR2 (germline): SGHNT, YYREEE (reference sequence).

V usage is TRBV7-3 and J usage is TRBJ1-3; the D is unclear. Germline V gene data show CDR1 as SGHTA and CDR2 as FQGTGA. This CDR3 comprises 13 residues. The V end was cut by 5 bases, the J end by 4 bases, with 9 bases between. The CDR3 protein is CASSPSWGNTIYF. The CDR3 nucleotides are TGTGCCAGCAGCCCCTCTTGGGGAAACACCATATATTTT. Complete variable domain (other parts from reference TRBV7-3 and TRBJ1-3): GAGVSQTPSNKVTEKGKYVELRCDPISGHTALYWYRQSLGQGPEFLIYFQGTGAADDSGLPNDRFFAVRPEGSVSTLKIQRTERGDSAVYLCASSPSWGNTIYFGEGSWLTVV.

The genes are TRBV2 and TRBJ1-2, with 9 bases identical to TRBD1. Trimming at V came to 7 bases and at J to 6 bases, leaving 12 bases not matched to a gene. The CDR3 is 15 residues long. Germline loops: CDR1 SNHLY, CDR2 FYNNEI. The CDR3 spells CASTRQGGELDGYTF. CDR3 sequence (DNA): TGTGCCAGCACAAGACAGGGGGGCGAATTGGATGGCTACACCTTC.

This clone has a single count. V is TRBV19 and J is TRBJ2-1; D gene unclear. Trimming took off 3 bases at V and 8 bases at J, with 8 bases between the two ends. This CDR3 comprises 12 residues. CDR1 LNHDA and CDR2 SQIVND come from the germline V gene (reference sequence). In DNA form, the CDR3 reads TGTGCCAGTAGTATGATTTGGGATGAGCAGTTCTTC. Translating gives CASSMIWDEQFF.

J is TRBJ1-2 and V is TRBV7-6, with 9 bases aligning to TRBD1. Germline lookup yields CDR1 SGHVS and CDR2 FNYEAQ. The CDR3 has 15 amino acids. The V gene end was trimmed by 3 bases and the J gene end by 2 bases; junction bases not matched to a gene: 4. CDR3 sequence: CASSLNTGGNYGYTF. The CDR3 nucleotides are TGTGCCAGCAGCTTGAATACAGGGGGCAACTATGGCTACACCTTC.

The gene calls are TRBV12-3 or TRBV12-4 and TRBJ2-2; D call uncertain. Trimming stripped 6 bases from V and 9 bases from J, with 8 bases between. The CDR3 runs to 11 residues. CDR3: CASSYVRELFF. The CDR3 nucleotides read TGTGCCAGCAGCTACGTAAGGGAGCTGTTTTTT.